The present entry profiles one TCR beta chain with its context. The antigen this receptor binds is unknown. No much larger clone exists at a distance of one base, and base qualities are not known. The sample contains more than one DNA sequence encoding this CDR3. Patients with a history of autoimmune disease or receiving systemic immunosuppression were excluded from the trial. In every dose cohort, peripheral blood was drawn for TCR sequencing at baseline, cycle 4 day 1, and cycle 7 day 1. The samples were taken from a phase I, first-in-human, multicenter, open-label dose-escalation trial of ivuxolimab. Adults with locally advanced or metastatic head and neck squamous cell, hepatocellular, melanoma or renal cell carcinoma were enrolled in the trial. Before TCR sequencing, CD4+ and CD8+ T cells were separately sorted from peripheral blood. Here V drops 3 bases and J drops 0 bases, and the junction holds 3 bases not matched to any gene. The CDR3 measures 15 amino acids from cysteine to phenylalanine. The CDR3 DNA has 45 bases and is translated from base 1. Sequences SGDLS (CDR1) and YYNGEE (CDR2) are obtained from the germline V gene.

The data originate from a study of OX40 agonist ivuxolimab in advanced cancers. Context from the whole study: Ivuxolimab was an agonistic, fully human IgG2 monoclonal antibody directed against OX40 (CD134), a costimulatory receptor. Partial responses were achieved by three dose-escalation patients, of whom one had hepatocellular carcinoma and two had cutaneous melanoma. Intravenous ivuxolimab was administered to patients every 2 weeks at six dose levels: 0.01, 0.1, 0.3, 1.5, 3 and 10 mg/kg. Among the roughly 50 dose-escalation patients, approximately 20 had hepatocellular carcinoma, 15 or so melanoma, 9 renal cell carcinoma and 9 head and neck cancer. Patients were allowed to have had prior anti-PD-1, anti-PD-L1 or anti-CTLA-4 therapy, and less than 45% of the dose-escalation patients had previously received checkpoint inhibitors. A male proportion of around 80% and a mean age of about 60 years, ranging from roughly 23 to 85, were recorded for the dose-escalation cohort. The paper covers the monotherapy dose-escalation part of the phase I ivuxolimab trial, which included N ≈ 50 patients. Peripheral TCRbeta sequencing was intended to test whether TCR sequence diversity was altered and clonal T-cell expansion was caused by ivuxolimab.

To sequence the TCRbeta CDR3 region, genomic DNA was isolated from the sorted cells. The immunoSEQ Assay was used for sequencing of TCRbeta CDR3 regions. TCRdb retrieved this table from immuneACCESS and kept in-frame rearrangements only. Not all clones are present; in checked studies, unresolved V genes account for under half, and no reason is known for the remainder. In all, the sample holds some 17,000 clones, and about 90% of those were seen once. The ten largest clones capture about 25% of the sample. Findings and caveats that apply to the study as a whole: Which antigens the clonally expanded peripheral T cells were specific for was not determined. Low levels of normalized T-cell clonal expansion were also seen in some patients who did not respond. At doses of 0.1 to 3.0 mg/kg, clonal expansion of both CD4+ and CD8+ blood T cells was observed from baseline to week 6. In the 0.1-3.0 mg/kg groups, partial responders were among the patients with the lowest normalized peripheral clonal expansion, particularly in CD8+ T cells. After ivuxolimab, more expanded clones were found on average in CD8+ T cells than in CD4+ T cells.

Here the sequenced sample was CD4+ or CD8+ T cells sorted from blood, taken in a trial of the OX40 agonist ivuxolimab. This sequence originates from an adult with an advanced solid tumor such as melanoma, head and neck, liver or kidney cancer. The sequence is built from TRBV9 and TRBJ1-5; a stretch of 7 junction bases matches TRBD1. CDR3 loop: CASSETGYSNQPQHF. The nucleotide sequence reads as follows: TGTGCCAGCAGCGAGACAGGGTATAGCAATCAGCCCCAGCATTTT.